The TCR beta chain under discussion was sequenced for a study of blood T cell repertoires in COVID-19. Study information: Whether acute or convalescent, the COVID-19 samples came from the United States, Italy and Spain. Sources were T cells, B-cell-depleted T cells, or PBMCs; the material itself was cDNA or gDNA.

Trimming took 6 bases from V and 5 from J; bases not matched to a gene: 13. The germline V gene has CDR1 SNHLY and CDR2 FYNNEI. The CDR3 runs to 18 residues. Methods used by the authors: Amplification of reference gene primers was used by the study to estimate nucleated cell counts. The assay was immunoSEQ multiplex PCR, and TCRdb's table has in-frame clones only and misses some. V and J calls and clone size are as listed in that table; D and trimming were resolved from the DNA. The sample records 75,000 to 95,000 clones, approximately 82% being singletons. The TCR was taken from a man in his sixties with acute or convalescent COVID-19. Sample: peripheral blood. The chain uses TRBV2 and TRBJ2-1; 13 bases fit TRBD2. The CDR3 is CASRGWGGTSGVNNEQFF. In DNA form, the CDR3 reads TGTGCCAGCAGGGGTTGGGGTGGGACTAGCGGGGTAAACAATGAGCAGTTCTTC. Drawing the rest from reference TRBV2 and TRBJ2-1, the complete variable domain is EPEVTQTPSHQVTQMGQEVILRCVPISNHLYFYWYRQILGQKVEFLVSFYNNEISEKSEIFDDQFSVERPDGSNFTLKIRSTKLEDSAMYFCASRGWGGTSGVNNEQFFGPGTRLTVL.